A single sample gave rise to the 21 T cell receptor beta chains below, sequenced in a study of PD-1 blockade in mismatch repair-deficient tumors (dated 2017 in TCRdb). These receptors are not linked to any known antigen. The sample's time point label is to be understood as: 10-day in vitro stimulation with candidate neoantigen peptide 6. The library was built by means of the immunoSEQ multiplex PCR assay. TCRdb took this table from immuneACCESS and kept in-frame rearrangements with V and J called. Such tables lack part of the clones; where checked against another copy, unresolved V genes explain under half of the gap, and the rest is unexplained. For this sample the table gives about 14,000 clones, of which roughly nine tenths were detected only once. The ten largest clonotypes hold about 4.6% of the sample. Here the sequenced sample was cells cultured in vitro, taken from a patient treated with pembrolizumab. Receptors originate from an adult with mismatch repair-deficient cancer.

The chain joins TRBV6-5 to TRBJ2-7, with D possibly TRBD2 on 6 matching bases. Deletions cut 0 bases from V and 1 base from J, with 13 bases between. Germline CDR1 reads MNHEY; CDR2 reads SVGAGI. The CDR3 runs 16 residues. This CDR3 is CASSYSISGLSYEQYF. The CDR3 bases are TGTGCCAGCAGTTACTCGATAAGCGGGCTTTCCTACGAGCAGTACTTC.

The genes are TRBV14 and TRBJ2-1; 13 bases line up with TRBD2. In germline, CDR1 is SGHDN, CDR2 FVKESK. The CDR3 loop spans 16 amino acids. Losses at the gene ends were 4 bases for V and 5 bases for J; bases not matched to a gene: 5. CDR3 region: CASSPPGLAGHNEQFF. The CDR3 DNA follows: TGTGCCAGCAGCCCTCCGGGACTAGCGGGACACAATGAGCAGTTCTTC.

The chain carries TRBV9 and TRBJ1-3, with D possibly being TRBD1 (5 bases). Deletions cut 4 bases from V and 4 bases from J, with 12 bases between. Germline CDR1 and CDR2: SGDLS and YYNGEE. The CDR3 spans 14 residues. The CDR3 coding sequence is TGTGCCAGCAGCCAGGGAGGTGAAGGAAACACCATATATTTT. Translating it yields CASSQGGEGNTIYF.

The chain uses TRBV18 and TRBJ1-5; D is uncertain. CDR1 and CDR2 (germline): KGHSH, LQKENI. The CDR3 is made up of 13 amino acids. V was trimmed by 2 bases and J by 7 bases, leaving 9 bases between them. This CDR3 is CASSPSEGQPQHF. CDR3 DNA: TGTGCCAGCTCACCATCGGAGGGACAGCCCCAGCATTTT.

This chain connects TRBV4-2 to TRBJ2-7, with 11 bases lining up with TRBD2. The CDR3 contains 16 residues. The ends lost 2 bases at V and 6 bases at J; junction bases unmatched: 9. The V gene's germline CDR1 is LGHNA and CDR2 YNFKEQ. The CDR3 DNA sequence: TGTGCCAGCAGCCAATATACTAGCGGGAGTGTCGGCGAGCAGTACTTC. Residues: CASSQYTSGSVGEQYF.

As DNA, the CDR3 is TGCGCCAGCAGCTTGGTGGGGGGCAGCTCCTACAATGAGCAGTTCTTC. This codes for CASSLVGGSSYNEQFF. The gene calls are TRBV5-1 and TRBJ2-1; D tentatively fits TRBD1 or TRBD2 (6 bases each). The germline gives CDR1 SGHRS, CDR2 YFSETQ. This CDR3 has 16 residues. V was trimmed by 0 bases and J by 0 bases, leaving 10 bases between them.

This clone was recorded only once. The CDR3 nucleotides are TGTGCCAGTAGTCCAACAGGGGCGCGGGGCAATCAGCCCCAGCATTTT. Its translation: CASSPTGARGNQPQHF. This chain uses TRBV19 with TRBJ1-5, with 7 bases lining up with TRBD1. The V gene end was trimmed by 5 bases and the J gene end by 2 bases; junction bases not matched to a gene: 9. CDR3 size: 16 residues. CDR1 and CDR2 (germline): LNHDA, SQIVND (reference sequence). Drawing the rest from reference TRBV19 and TRBJ1-5, the complete variable domain is DGGITQSPKYLFRKEGQNVTLSCEQNLNHDAMYWYRQDPGQGLRLIYYSQIVNDFQKGDIAEGYSVSREKKESFPLTVTSAQKNPTAFYLCASSPTGARGNQPQHFGDGTRLSIL.

The V call is TRBV10-3, the J call TRBJ2-1; TRBD2 agrees at 9 bases. The trim removed 5 bases at V and 3 bases at J, leaving 5 bases unmatched. CDR1 and CDR2 from the germline V gene are ENHRY and SYGVKD. This CDR3 is 15 amino acids long. CDR3 region: CAISIAGGNYNEQFF. The CDR3 DNA sequence: TGTGCCATCAGTATTGCGGGAGGGAACTACAATGAGCAGTTCTTC.

This sequence joins TRBV2 and TRBJ2-7; D may be TRBD1 or TRBD2 (5 bases each). CDR1 is SNHLY, CDR2 FYNNEI, per germline. V was shortened by 7 bases and J by 3 bases, with 13 bases between the two germline ends. This CDR3 comprises 13 residues. The CDR3: CASTGTEHYEQYF. The CDR3 coding sequence is TGTGCCAGCACCGGGACCGAACACTACGAGCAGTACTTC. Based on the CDR3 plus reference TRBV2 and TRBJ2-7, the full variable domain is EPEVTQTPSHQVTQMGQEVILRCVPISNHLYFYWYRQILGQKVEFLVSFYNNEISEKSEIFDDQFSVERPDGSNFTLKIRSTKLEDSAMYFCASTGTEHYEQYFGPGTRLTVT.

This chain links TRBV6-6 with TRBJ1-1; weak D call: TRBD1 (5 bases). This CDR3 has 14 amino acids. Germline-derived CDR1 and CDR2 are MNHNY and SVGAGI (reference sequence). Deletions cut 2 bases from V and 6 bases from J, with 13 bases between. CDR3 region: CASSYGRGRPEAFF. CDR3 bases: TGTGCCAGCAGTTACGGTCGGGGACGGCCTGAAGCTTTCTTT.

V is TRBV11-3 and J is TRBJ2-3; no definite D call. CDR1 SGHNT and CDR2 YENEEA come from the germline V gene. Trimming shortened V by 3 bases and J by 11 bases, and 6 bases separated the two germline ends. This CDR3 region has 10 residues. CDR3 in DNA: TGTGCCAGCAGCTTCTGGAGGCAGTATTTT. Translating it yields CASSFWRQYF.

V and J are TRBV11-3 and TRBJ2-5; possibly TRBD1 or TRBD2 for D (5 bases each). The CDR3 totals 14 residues. V shed 1 base and J shed 6 bases, with 12 bases lying between them. Germline assignment: CDR1 SGHNT and CDR2 YENEEA. Here the CDR3 reads CASSLVGTGKTQYF. The CDR3 coding sequence is TGTGCCAGCAGCTTAGTAGGGACCGGGAAGACCCAGTACTTC.

V and J are TRBV19 and TRBJ2-7, with D perhaps matching TRBD2 (6 bases). Trimming removed 3 bases from V and 3 bases from J, with 12 bases in between. The CDR3 is 14 residues long. Germline V gene sequence: CDR1 LNHDA, CDR2 SQIVND (reference sequence). The CDR3 here is CASSISGGYYEQYF. The CDR3 nucleotides are TGTGCCAGTAGTATTAGCGGAGGGTACTACGAGCAGTACTTC.

The chain links TRBV19 to TRBJ2-1; 9 bases line up with TRBD2. There are 13 residues in the CDR3. The V gene's germline CDR1 is LNHDA and CDR2 SQIVND (reference sequence). V lost 6 bases to trimming and J lost 7 bases; unmatched junction nucleotides: 4. This CDR3 is CASRTSGTNEQFF. The CDR3 DNA reads TGTGCCAGTAGGACTAGCGGAACTAATGAGCAGTTCTTC.

This clone has more than one count but fewer than ten. V and J are TRBV4-2 and TRBJ2-7; D might be TRBD2 (5 bases). CDR1 is LGHNA, CDR2 YNFKEQ, per germline. V lost 3 bases and J 2 bases, leaving 20 bases between the germline ends. The CDR3 has 17 amino acids. The CDR3 DNA sequence: TGTGCCAGCAGCCAGAGGGTTGTACAGACTGCAGCCTACGAGCAGTACTTC. Its translation: CASSQRVVQTAAYEQYF.

This clone was observed once. The gene calls are TRBV28 and TRBJ2-7; TRBD2 matches at 10 bases. Losses at the gene ends were 5 bases for V and 1 base for J; bases not matched to a gene: 11. The CDR3 length is 17 residues. The germline CDR1 and CDR2 sequences are MDHEN and SYDVKM. CDR3 amino acids: CASSEIPPSGRSYEQYF. CDR3 nucleotide sequence: TGTGCCAGCAGTGAGATTCCGCCTAGCGGGAGATCCTACGAGCAGTACTTC. Complete variable domain (other parts from reference TRBV28 and TRBJ2-7): DVKVTQSSRYLVKRTGEKVFLECVQDMDHENMFWYRQDPGLGLRLIYFSYDVKMKEKGDIPEGYSVSREKKERFSLILESASTNQTSMYLCASSEIPPSGRSYEQYFGPGTRLTVT.

This chain links TRBV25-1 with TRBJ2-1; 7 nucleotides line up with TRBD2. CDR3 size: 17 residues. Per germline, CDR1 MGHDK and CDR2 SYGVNS. The trim removed 4 bases at V and 2 bases at J, leaving 11 bases unmatched. The CDR3 DNA reads TGTGCCAGCAGTGCCCGACCCACTAGCGTAACCTACAATGAGCAGTTCTTC. Translation: CASSARPTSVTYNEQFF.

The chain uses TRBV2 and TRBJ2-5; perhaps TRBD1 as D (5 bases). CDR1 and CDR2 from the germline V gene are SNHLY and FYNNEI. Trimming removed 7 bases at V and 7 bases at J, with 16 bases between. The CDR3 is 13 amino acids. DNA for the CDR3: TGTGCCAGCATCACGCCAGGGTTGGGGACCCAGTACTTC. This encodes CASITPGLGTQYF.

This clone was counted once. The chain combines TRBV7-2 with TRBJ2-3; the D is unclear. Between the trimmed V and J ends, which lost 3 bases and 5 bases, there was a span of 12 bases. The germline gives CDR1 SGHTA, CDR2 FQGNSA. The CDR3 runs to 14 residues. CDR3 sequence: CASSLRHAVDTQYF. CDR3 DNA: TGTGCCAGCAGCTTGCGACATGCCGTAGATACGCAGTATTTT.

In its sample, this clone was seen once. V gene TRBV2 combines with J gene TRBJ2-7; D possibly uses TRBD1 or TRBD2 (5 bases each). V was shortened by 7 bases and J by 2 bases, with 18 bases between the two germline ends. The CDR3 sequence is 15 residues long. Germline-derived CDR1 and CDR2 are SNHLY and FYNNEI. The CDR3 DNA is TGTGCCAGCATTCCACGAGGGGCAGGGACCTACGAGCAGTACTTC. Protein product: CASIPRGAGTYEQYF.

V is TRBV28 and J is TRBJ1-3, with a possible D match to TRBD1 (5 bases). CDR3 length: 15 amino acids. V gave up 3 bases and J gave up 2 bases, with 11 bases separating them. CDR1 is MDHEN, CDR2 SYDVKM, per germline. CDR3 sequence reads: CASSFSQGAGNTIYF. Here the CDR3 DNA reads TGTGCCAGCAGTTTTAGTCAGGGTGCTGGAAACACCATATATTTT.